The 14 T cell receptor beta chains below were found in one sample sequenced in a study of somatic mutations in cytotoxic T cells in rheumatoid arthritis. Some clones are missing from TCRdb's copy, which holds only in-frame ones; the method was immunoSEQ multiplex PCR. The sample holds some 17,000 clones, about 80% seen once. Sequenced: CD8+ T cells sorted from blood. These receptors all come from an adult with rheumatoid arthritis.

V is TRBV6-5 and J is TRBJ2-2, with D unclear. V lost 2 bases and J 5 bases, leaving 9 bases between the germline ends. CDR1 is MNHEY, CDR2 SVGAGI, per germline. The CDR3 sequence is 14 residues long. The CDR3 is CASSYRPLTGELFF. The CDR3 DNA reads TGTGCCAGCAGTTACCGGCCTTTAACCGGGGAGCTGTTTTTT.

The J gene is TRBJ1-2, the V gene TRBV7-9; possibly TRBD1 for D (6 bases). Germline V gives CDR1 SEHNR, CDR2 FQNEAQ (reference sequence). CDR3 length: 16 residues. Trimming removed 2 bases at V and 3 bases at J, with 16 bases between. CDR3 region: CASSLNGQGPDYGYTF. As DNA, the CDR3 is TGTGCCAGCAGCTTAAATGGTCAGGGGCCGGACTATGGCTACACCTTC. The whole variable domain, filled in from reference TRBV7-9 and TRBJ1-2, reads DTGVSQNPRHKITKRGQNVTFRCDPISEHNRLYWYRQTLGQGPEFLTYFQNEAQLEKSRLLSDRFSAERPKGSFSTLEIQRTEQGDSAMYLCASSLNGQGPDYGYTFGSGTRLTVV.

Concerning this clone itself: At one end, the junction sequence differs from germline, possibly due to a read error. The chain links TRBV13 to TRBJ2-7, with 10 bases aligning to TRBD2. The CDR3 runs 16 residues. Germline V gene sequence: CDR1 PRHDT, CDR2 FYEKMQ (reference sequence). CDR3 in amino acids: CASSLGRTSGDYEQYF. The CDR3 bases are TGTGCCAGCAGCTTAGGCCGGACTAGCGGTGACTACGAACAGTACTTC.

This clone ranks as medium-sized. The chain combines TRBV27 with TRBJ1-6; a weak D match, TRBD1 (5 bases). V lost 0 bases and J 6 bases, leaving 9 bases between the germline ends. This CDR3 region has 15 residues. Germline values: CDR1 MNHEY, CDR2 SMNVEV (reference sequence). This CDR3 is CASSLSYRLNSPLHF. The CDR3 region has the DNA TGTGCCAGCAGTTTATCGTACAGGCTTAATTCACCCCTCCACTTT.

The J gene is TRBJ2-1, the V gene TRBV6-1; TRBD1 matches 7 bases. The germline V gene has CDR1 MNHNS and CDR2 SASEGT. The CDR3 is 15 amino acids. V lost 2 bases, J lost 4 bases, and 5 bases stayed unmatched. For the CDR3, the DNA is TGTGCCAGCAGTGAATGGGGGACAGCTTACAATGAGCAGTTCTTC. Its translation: CASSEWGTAYNEQFF.

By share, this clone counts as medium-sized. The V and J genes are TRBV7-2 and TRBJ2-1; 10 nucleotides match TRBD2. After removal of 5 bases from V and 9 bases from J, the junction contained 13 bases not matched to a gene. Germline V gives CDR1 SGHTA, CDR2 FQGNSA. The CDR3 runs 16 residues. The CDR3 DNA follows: TGTGCCAGCAGCCCAATAGCGGGGGGCCATCCAAGTGAGCAGTTCTTC. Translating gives CASSPIAGGHPSEQFF.

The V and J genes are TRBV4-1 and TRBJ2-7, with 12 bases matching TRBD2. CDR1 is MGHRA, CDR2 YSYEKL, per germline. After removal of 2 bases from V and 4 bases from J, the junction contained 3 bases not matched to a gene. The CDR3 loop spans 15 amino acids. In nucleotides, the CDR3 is TGCGCCAGCAGCCAATTGACTAGCGGGGGATACGAGCAGTACTTC. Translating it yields CASSQLTSGGYEQYF.

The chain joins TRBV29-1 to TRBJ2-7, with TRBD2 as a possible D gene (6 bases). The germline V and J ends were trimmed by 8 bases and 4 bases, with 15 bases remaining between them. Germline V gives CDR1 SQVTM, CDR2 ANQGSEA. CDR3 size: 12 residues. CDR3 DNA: TGCAGCTGTTTGGAGGGAACGTACGAGCAGTACTTC. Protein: CSCLEGTYEQYF.

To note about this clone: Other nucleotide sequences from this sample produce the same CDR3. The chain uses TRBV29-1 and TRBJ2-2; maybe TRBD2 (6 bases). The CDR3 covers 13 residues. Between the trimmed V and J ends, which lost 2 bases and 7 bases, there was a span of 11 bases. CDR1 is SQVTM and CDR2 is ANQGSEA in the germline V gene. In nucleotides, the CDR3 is TGCAGCGTTGAAATCGGGGGTGTCGGGGAGCTGTTTTTT. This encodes CSVEIGGVGELFF.

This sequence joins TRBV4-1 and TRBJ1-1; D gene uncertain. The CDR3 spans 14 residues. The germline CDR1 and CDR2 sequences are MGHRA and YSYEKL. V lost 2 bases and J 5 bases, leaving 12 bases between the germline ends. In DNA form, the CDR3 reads TGCGCCAGCAGCCAATTCGAGGCTGTAACTGAAGCTTTCTTT. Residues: CASSQFEAVTEAFF.

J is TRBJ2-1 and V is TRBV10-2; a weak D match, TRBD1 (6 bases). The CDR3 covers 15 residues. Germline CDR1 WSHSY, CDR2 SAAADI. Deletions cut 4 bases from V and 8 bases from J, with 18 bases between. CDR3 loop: CASSVLRTGSDEQFF. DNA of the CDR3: TGCGCCAGCAGTGTATTACGAACAGGGAGTGATGAGCAGTTCTTC.

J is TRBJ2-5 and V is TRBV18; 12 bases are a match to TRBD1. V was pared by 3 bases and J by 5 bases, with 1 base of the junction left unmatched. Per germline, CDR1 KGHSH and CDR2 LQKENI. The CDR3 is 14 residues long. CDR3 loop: CASSPGTGGETQYF. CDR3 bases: TGTGCCAGCTCACCCGGGACAGGGGGCGAGACCCAGTACTTC.

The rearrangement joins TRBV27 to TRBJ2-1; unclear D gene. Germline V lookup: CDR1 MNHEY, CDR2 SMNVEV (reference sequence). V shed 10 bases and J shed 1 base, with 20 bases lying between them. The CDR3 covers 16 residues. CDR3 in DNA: TGTGCCACCGGTTTCGCCAGCGTAGGATCCTACAATGAGCAGTTCTTC. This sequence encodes CATGFASVGSYNEQFF.

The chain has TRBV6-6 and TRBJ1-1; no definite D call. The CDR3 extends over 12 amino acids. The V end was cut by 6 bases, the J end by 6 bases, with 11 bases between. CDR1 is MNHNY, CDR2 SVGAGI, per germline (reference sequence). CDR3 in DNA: TGTGCCAGCAGCCGACCAAAAGCTGAAGCTTTCTTT. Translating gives CASSRPKAEAFF.